The rows below give T cell receptor beta chains drawn from one sample of a study of CD4 T cells in relation to SARS-CoV-2 and coronaviruses. Sequenced by immunoSEQ multiplex PCR; TCRdb stores in-frame clones only, minus some. This sample yields tens of thousands of clones, of which 94% are seen a single time; about 0.14% belongs to the top ten. Input material: naive CD4+ T cells from PBMCs. These receptors were taken from a human donor in good health. Each CDR3 is given with its conserved first and last residue. The D gene is left open where the match is weak. Size values are once, few and many counts, or a class for expanded clones, and some rows have none.

d_gene	abundance	v_gene	len	j_gene	CDR3nt	CDR3aa
NA	NA	TRBV7-9	15	TRBJ2-3	TGTGCCAGCAGCCGCCGGGAAACGGGCACAGATACGCAGTATTTT	CASSRRETGTDTQYF
NA	NA	TRBV4-2	15	TRBJ2-1	TGTGCCAGCAGCCAAGATCGGGGGCGGTCCAATGAGCAGTTCTTC	CASSQDRGRSNEQFF
NA	NA	TRBV5-1	14	TRBJ2-7	TGCGCCAGCAGAAACTGGGAAGGTGCCTACGAGCAGTACTTC	CASRNWEGAYEQYF
NA	once	TRBV3-1/TRBV3-2	14	TRBJ1-2	TGTGCCAGCAGCCACTCCCCGGGGGCTGATGGCTACACCTTC	CASSHSPGADGYTF
NA	NA	TRBV30	14	TRBJ2-7	TGTGCCTGTACGGGGGGCGGGAGCTTCTACGAGCAGTACTTC	CACTGGGSFYEQYF
NA	NA	TRBV19	14	TRBJ2-3	TGTGCCAGTAGGGCGGGTACTAGCACAGATACGCAGTATTTT	CASRAGTSTDTQYF
NA	NA	TRBV7-9	13	TRBJ2-7	TGTGCCAGCAGCCCAGTCGGAAGTTCCGAGCAGTACTTC	CASSPVGSSEQYF
NA	NA	TRBV19	12	TRBJ2-5	TGTGCCAGTAGTATAGCGGGCCTGACCCAGTACTTC	CASSIAGLTQYF
NA	NA	TRBV5-8	15	TRBJ2-7	TGTGCCAGCAGCCGGAGAGGGACGTACCCCTACGAGCAGTACTTC	CASSRRGTYPYEQYF
TRBD1	once	TRBV18	15	TRBJ1-1	TGTGCCAGCTCACCAAAGGGGGCGGGGGTCACTGAAGCTTTCTTT	CASSPKGAGVTEAFF
TRBD2	NA	TRBV6-1	15	TRBJ2-3	TGTGCCAGCAGTGAAGTCGGGGGAGGGCCGGATTCGCAGTATTTT	CASSEVGGGPDSQYF
TRBD2	NA	TRBV5-1	17	TRBJ2-1	TGCGCCAGCAGCTGGACATCGGGAGGGTACGGTTACAATGAGCAGTTCTTC	CASSWTSGGYGYNEQFF
NA	NA	TRBV5-4	12	TRBJ2-7	TGTGCCAGCAGCGGTACTGGGTACGAGCAGTACTTC	CASSGTGYEQYF
NA	NA	TRBV28	16	TRBJ2-5	TGTGCCAGCAGTTTACCGGGACAAATATTACAAGAGACCCAGTACTTC	CASSLPGQILQETQYF
TRBD1	NA	TRBV5-1	15	TRBJ2-7	TGCGCCAGCAGCTTATCAACCGGGACAGGGGGCCACCGACGCTTC	CASSLSTGTGGHRRF
NA	NA	TRBV10-3	10	TRBJ2-3	TGTGCCATCTCCGGTTATGGGCAGTATTTT	CAISGYGQYF
TRBD2	NA	TRBV19	17	TRBJ2-1	TGTGCCAGTAGTATGTACAAGCGGGATGGTGCCTACAATGAGCAGTTCTTC	CASSMYKRDGAYNEQFF
NA	NA	TRBV18	15	TRBJ2-1	TGTGCCAGCTCACCTGGGGGGAGCTCCTACAATGAGCAGTTCTTC	CASSPGGSSYNEQFF
TRBD2	NA	TRBV5-5	14	TRBJ2-7	TGTGCCAGCAGCTTTGGGGGAGCGGGGTACGAGCAGTACTTC	CASSFGGAGYEQYF
NA	NA	TRBV28	15	TRBJ2-2	TGTGCCAGCAGGGGCGGAAGCGCGAACACCGGGGAGCTGTTTTTT	CASRGGSANTGELFF
NA	NA	TRBV18	15	TRBJ1-5	TGTGCCAGCTCACCTCTACTGGGAGACTATCAGCCCCAGCATTTT	CASSPLLGDYQPQHF
TRBD2	NA	TRBV5-4	15	TRBJ2-5	TGTGCCAGCAGCGCGGGGGGGCGTAGGCAAGAGACCCAGTACTTC	CASSAGGRRQETQYF
TRBD2	few	TRBV3-1/TRBV3-2	17	TRBJ2-7	TGTGCCAGCAGCGAGTACCTTAGCGGGAGATTTGGCCACGAGCAGTACTTC	CASSEYLSGRFGHEQYF
TRBD2	NA	TRBV28	15	TRBJ2-7	TGTGCCAGCAGTTCATGGCTAGCGGGTACCTACGAGCAGTACTTC	CASSSWLAGTYEQYF
TRBD1	NA	TRBV19	15	TRBJ1-5	TGTGCCAGTAGTACAGGGGGCTTCGCCAATCAGCCCCAGCATTTT	CASSTGGFANQPQHF
TRBD2	NA	TRBV3-1/TRBV3-2	16	TRBJ2-7	TGTGCCAGCAGCCAAGATAGGTCTAGCGGGAGCTACGAGCAGTACTTC	CASSQDRSSGSYEQYF
NA	NA	TRBV9	14	TRBJ2-7	TGTGCCAGCAATCTTGGACTACCTTCAGCCGAGCAGTACTTC	CASNLGLPSAEQYF
TRBD2	NA	TRBV6-5	14	TRBJ2-1	TGTGCCAGCAGTTATGGGACTAGCGGGACCCGGCAGTTCTTC	CASSYGTSGTRQFF
NA	NA	TRBV3-1/TRBV3-2	15	TRBJ2-2	TGTGCCAGCAGCCCTACTACTATTAACACCGGGGAGCTGTTTTTT	CASSPTTINTGELFF
TRBD2	NA	TRBV7-6	16	TRBJ2-5	TGTGCCAGCAGCTTAGCGGGGGGGGGAAGAAAAGAGACCCAGTACTTC	CASSLAGGGRKETQYF
NA	NA	TRBV24-1	16	TRBJ2-5	TGTGCCACCAGTGATGGGGGGTCGGGAGTCCAAGAGACCCAGTACTTC	CATSDGGSGVQETQYF
NA	few	TRBV25-1	15	TRBJ2-2	TGTGCCAGCATCCCTGGGGAAGGAGTTACCGGGGAGCTGTTTTTT	CASIPGEGVTGELFF
TRBD2	NA	TRBV7-2	14	TRBJ2-5	TGTGCCAGCAGCCTAGCGGGAGAGGGAGAGACCCAGTACTTC	CASSLAGEGETQYF
TRBD2	NA	TRBV7-3	21	TRBJ2-2	TGTGCCAGCAGCTTAAGGGGCGGGAGCCCCTCGTATACTACCAACACCGGGGAGCTGTTTTTT	CASSLRGGSPSYTTNTGELFF
TRBD1	NA	TRBV3-1/TRBV3-2	12	TRBJ1-1	TGTGCCAGCAGCCTAAACAGGGGTGAAGCTTTCTTT	CASSLNRGEAFF
NA	once	TRBV6-5	14	TRBJ1-4	TGTGCCAGTTTCGCTAACGGGGGCGGTGAAAAACTGTTTTTT	CASFANGGGEKLFF
TRBD1	NA	TRBV28	13	TRBJ1-5	TGTGCCAGCAAGACAGGGAGTCGCCAGCCCCAGCATTTT	CASKTGSRQPQHF
NA	NA	TRBV5-1	13	TRBJ2-7	TGCGCCAGCAGCTTGGACAGGGCCTACGAGCAGTACTTC	CASSLDRAYEQYF
NA	NA	TRBV6-5	13	TRBJ2-5	TGTGCCATCATCCGGGACCCCTCGAGGACCCAGTACTTC	CAIIRDPSRTQYF
TRBD2	NA	TRBV5-1	18	TRBJ2-7	TGCGCCAGCAGCTTGAAGGGGCTAGCGGGAGTATCATTCTACGAGCAGTACTTC	CASSLKGLAGVSFYEQYF
NA	NA	TRBV30	15	TRBJ1-5	TGTGCCTGGAGTGTTCGTAGCTATAGCAATCAGCCCCAGCATTTT	CAWSVRSYSNQPQHF
TRBD2	once	TRBV7-9	13	TRBJ2-7	TGTGCCAGCAGCTTGCGGGGGTCCTACGAGCAGTACTTC	CASSLRGSYEQYF
NA	few	TRBV3-1/TRBV3-2	14	TRBJ2-1	TGTGCCAGCAGCCCCCGGGACTCCAGCAATGAGCAGTTCTTC	CASSPRDSSNEQFF
NA	NA	TRBV27	14	TRBJ1-3	TGTGCCAGCAGTTCCCCCGGGTCGGGGAACACCATATATTTT	CASSSPGSGNTIYF
NA	NA	TRBV1	18	TRBJ2-3	TGCACCAGCAGCCAAGATAGTCCTAGCGGGAGCGATGCAGATACGCAGTATTTT	CTSSQDSPSGSDADTQYF
NA	NA	TRBV25-1	15	TRBJ1-3	TGTGCCAGCAGTGACTCCTCGACAGGAGGAAACACCATATATTTT	CASSDSSTGGNTIYF